This T cell receptor (beta chain) emerged from a study of T cell responses to AZD1222 COVID-19 vaccine. Findings and caveats of the study: The sample set comprised mostly white British donors with more females, and clonal diversity was possibly underestimated. When two AZD1222 doses had been given, Spike-specific TCR breadth and depth rose. Targets within unmutated variant regions were reportedly found for nearly half of spike-specific TCRs. Vaccine-associated CD4 TCRs ranged over spike, dominating at 160-218 and 743-854.

TCRdb's table, derived via immunoSEQ multiplex PCR, lists solely in-frame clones and lacks some. The sample shows around 110,000 clones, 70% to 90% of them seen only once. With regard to this clone: Its antigen is not known.

With 1 base removed from V and 0 bases from J, the gap between germline ends came to 12 bases. Germline loops: CDR1 KGHSH, CDR2 LQKENI. The CDR3 runs to 16 residues. The origin of this receptor is an adult in good health. The chain has TRBV18 and TRBJ1-1; tentatively, D is TRBD1 (5 bases). Sequenced here: peripheral blood, sampled on day 0 of MenACWY control vaccination. In DNA, the CDR3 is TGTGCCAGCTCACCACTGACAGCTAAAATGAACACTGAAGCTTTCTTT. Its translation: CASSPLTAKMNTEAFF.